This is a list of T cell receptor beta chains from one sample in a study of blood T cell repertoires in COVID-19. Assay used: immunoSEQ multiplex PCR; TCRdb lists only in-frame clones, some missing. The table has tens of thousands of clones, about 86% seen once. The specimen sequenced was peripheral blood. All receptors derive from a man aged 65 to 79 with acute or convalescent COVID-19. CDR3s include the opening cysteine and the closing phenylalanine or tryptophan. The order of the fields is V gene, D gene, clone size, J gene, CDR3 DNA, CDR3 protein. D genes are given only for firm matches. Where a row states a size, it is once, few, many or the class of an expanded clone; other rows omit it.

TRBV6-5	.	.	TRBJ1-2	TGTGCCAGCACCCCAAGCCTTACAGGGTCAGATGGCTACACCTTC	CASTPSLTGSDGYTF
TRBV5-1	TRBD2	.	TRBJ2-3	TGCGCCAGCAGCTCGGGACTAGCGGAAAGCACAGATACGCAGTATTTT	CASSSGLAESTDTQYF
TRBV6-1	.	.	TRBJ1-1	TGTGCCAGCAGTGACCTCCGGAACACTGAAGCTTTCTTT	CASSDLRNTEAFF
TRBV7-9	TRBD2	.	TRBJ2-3	TGTGCCAGCAGCTTAGTACTAGCGGGTAGCACAGATACGCAGTATTTT	CASSLVLAGSTDTQYF
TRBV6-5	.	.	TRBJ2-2	TGTGCCAGCAAGGAGCAGGGTTTAACCGGGGAGCTGTTTTTT	CASKEQGLTGELFF
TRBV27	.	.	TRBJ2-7	TGTGCCAGCAGTTTAAAAACAGGGTCTGACGAGCAGTACTTC	CASSLKTGSDEQYF
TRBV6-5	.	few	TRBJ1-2	TGTGCCAGCAGTTACGGGGGGACCCCTAACTATGGCTACACCTTC	CASSYGGTPNYGYTF
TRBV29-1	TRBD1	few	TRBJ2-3	TGCAGCTTTACAGGGGCCGCCGTGGCAGATACGCAGTATTTT	CSFTGAAVADTQYF
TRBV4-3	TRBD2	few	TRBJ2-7	TGCGCCAGCAGCCAAGGACTAGCGGGATACTACGAGCAGTACTTC	CASSQGLAGYYEQYF
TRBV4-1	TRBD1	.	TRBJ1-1	TGCGCCAGCAGCGAGGCAGGGGGAAGGAACACTGAAGCTTTCTTT	CASSEAGGRNTEAFF
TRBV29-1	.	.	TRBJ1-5	TGCAGCGTTGCCTTGGGAGGGTACGATGGCAATCAGCCCCAGCATTTT	CSVALGGYDGNQPQHF
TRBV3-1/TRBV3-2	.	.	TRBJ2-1	TGTGCCAGCAGCCTAACTAGGGGACTTGAGCAGTTCTTC	CASSLTRGLEQFF
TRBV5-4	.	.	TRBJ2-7	TGTGCCAGCAGTATCCGACTCCTGTCGATCCACGAGCAGTACTTC	CASSIRLLSIHEQYF
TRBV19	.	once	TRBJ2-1	TGTGCCAGTAGTATCTCGGACAATGAGCAGTTCTTC	CASSISDNEQFF
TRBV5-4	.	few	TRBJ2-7	TGTGCCAGCAGCAACAGGGCAGAGGGCTCCTACGAGCAGTACTTC	CASSNRAEGSYEQYF
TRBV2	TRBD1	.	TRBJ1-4	TGTGCCAGCAGGCTAACAGGGGGCCCAACTAATGAAAAACTGTTTTTT	CASRLTGGPTNEKLFF
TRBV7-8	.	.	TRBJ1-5	TGTGCCAGCAGCTGGGGACAAGGCAATCAGCCCCAGCATTTT	CASSWGQGNQPQHF
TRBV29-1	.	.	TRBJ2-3	TGCAGCGTCGTGGGACGGACCCTGGGGACAACGCAGTATTTT	CSVVGRTLGTTQYF
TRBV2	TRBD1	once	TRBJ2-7	TGTGCCAGCAGGCGACAGGGAGCCTACGAGCAGTACTTC	CASRRQGAYEQYF
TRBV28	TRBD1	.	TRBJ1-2	TGTGCCAGCAGTTTACCCGACAGGGGTGGTGGCTACACCTTC	CASSLPDRGGGYTF
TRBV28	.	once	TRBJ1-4	TGTGCCAGCAGTCCCGCGGGGTTTGAAAAACTGTTTTTT	CASSPAGFEKLFF
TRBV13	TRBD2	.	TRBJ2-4	TGTGCCAGCAGCCGGGAGCGGGATATTCAGTACTTC	CASSRERDIQYF
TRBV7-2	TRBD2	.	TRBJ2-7	TGTGCCAGCAGCTCCCAGGTTAGCGGGAGAACTGTGCAGTACTTC	CASSSQVSGRTVQYF
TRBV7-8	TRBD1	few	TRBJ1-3	TGTGCCAGCAGCTATTCCGCAGGGGGCTCTGGAAACACCATATATTTT	CASSYSAGGSGNTIYF
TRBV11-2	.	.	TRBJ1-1	TGTGCCAGCAGCTCCGGGGACTTAGCGGCGAACACTGAAGCTTTCTTT	CASSSGDLAANTEAFF
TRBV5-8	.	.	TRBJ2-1	TGTGCCAGCAGCTTGATGCAGGCCTCCTACAATGAGCAGTTCTTC	CASSLMQASYNEQFF
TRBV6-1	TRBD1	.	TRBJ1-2	TGTGCCAGCAGTGAAACAGGGGAAGGCTACACCTTC	CASSETGEGYTF
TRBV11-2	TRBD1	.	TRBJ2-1	TGTGCCAGCAATACAGGGGGGTCCTACAATGAGCAGTTCTTC	CASNTGGSYNEQFF
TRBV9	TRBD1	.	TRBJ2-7	TGTGCCAGCAGCGTAGCTGGAAGGACAGGGCTCTACGAGCAGTACTTC	CASSVAGRTGLYEQYF
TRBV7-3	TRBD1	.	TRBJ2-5	TGTGCCAGCAGCTTAAGGGTAAGCAGGGGGCGAAGGGAGACCCAGTACTTC	CASSLRVSRGRRETQYF
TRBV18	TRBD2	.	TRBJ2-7	TGTGCCAGCTCACCCCCGGGACTAGCGGGTTCCTACGAGCAGTACTTC	CASSPPGLAGSYEQYF
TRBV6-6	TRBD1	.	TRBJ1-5	TGTGCCAGCAGTTACCAGGGGGCGAGGAATCAGCCCCAGCATTTT	CASSYQGARNQPQHF
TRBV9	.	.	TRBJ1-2	TGTGCCAGCAGTTTCGGGGTAAACTATGGCTACACCTTC	CASSFGVNYGYTF
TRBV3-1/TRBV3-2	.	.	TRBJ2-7	TGTGCCAGCAGCCAAGGCCAGGACTACGAGCAGTACTTC	CASSQGQDYEQYF
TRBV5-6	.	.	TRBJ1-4	TGTGCCAGCAGCTTCGGCGGTAGAAATGAAAAACTGTTTTTT	CASSFGGRNEKLFF
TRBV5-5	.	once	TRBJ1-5	TGTGCCAGCAGCTTGGACAGCTATCAGCCCCAGCATTTT	CASSLDSYQPQHF
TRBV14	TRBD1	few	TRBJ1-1	TGTGCCAGCAGCCTATGGGGACAGGGGACTGAAGCTTTCTTT	CASSLWGQGTEAFF
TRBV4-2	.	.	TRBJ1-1	TGTGCCAGCAGCCGACAGCCAATGAACACTGAAGCTTTCTTT	CASSRQPMNTEAFF
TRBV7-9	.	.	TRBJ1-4	TGTGCCAGCACATCTAGAGACGTTGAAAAACTGTTTTTT	CASTSRDVEKLFF
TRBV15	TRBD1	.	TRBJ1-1	TGTGCCACCAGCACTGGTGCCGGGACAGGGTGGACTGAAGCTTTCTTT	CATSTGAGTGWTEAFF
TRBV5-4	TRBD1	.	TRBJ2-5	TGTGCCAGCAGTGGGACAGGGGCGCGAGAGACCCAGTACTTC	CASSGTGARETQYF
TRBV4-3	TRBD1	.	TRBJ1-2	TGCGCCAGCAGCCCCGACAGGGGCGATGGCTATGGCTACACCTTC	CASSPDRGDGYGYTF
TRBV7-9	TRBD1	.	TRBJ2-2	TGTGCCAGCAGCTTACTGTCGGGACAGGGGGCCGGCACCGGGGAGCTGTTTTTT	CASSLLSGQGAGTGELFF
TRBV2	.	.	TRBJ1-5	TGTGCCAGCAGTGAAGTCTGGGGCTCATATACTCAGCCCCAGCATTTT	CASSEVWGSYTQPQHF
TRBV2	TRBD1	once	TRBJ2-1	TGTGCCAGCAGTGGCGTACAGGGGGCGAGGAATGAGCAGTTCTTC	CASSGVQGARNEQFF
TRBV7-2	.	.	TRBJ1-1	TGTGCCAGCAGCTTATACAGGAACACTGAAGCTTTCTTT	CASSLYRNTEAFF
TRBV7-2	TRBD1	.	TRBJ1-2	TGTGCCAGCAGCTCCGCAGGGGGCCAAAACTATGGCTACACCTTC	CASSSAGGQNYGYTF
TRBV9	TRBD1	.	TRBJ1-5	TGTGCCAGCAGCGTAGGGACAGGGGTTCAGCCCCAGCATTTT	CASSVGTGVQPQHF
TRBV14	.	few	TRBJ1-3	TGTGCCAGCAGCCAAGATATCTGGGGGGGGCGAAGAAACACCATATATTTT	CASSQDIWGGRRNTIYF
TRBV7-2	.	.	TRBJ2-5	TGTGCCAGCACCCCTACAGCGGGAGAGACCCAGTACTTC	CASTPTAGETQYF
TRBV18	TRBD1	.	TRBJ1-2	TGTGCCAGCTCACCGACAACAGGGGGTTATGGCTACACCTTC	CASSPTTGGYGYTF
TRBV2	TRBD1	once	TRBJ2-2	TGTGCCAGCGGGGGGACAGGGCATCCCGGGGAGCTGTTTTTT	CASGGTGHPGELFF
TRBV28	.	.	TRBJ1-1	TGTGCCAGCAGCCTTGGACAAAAGAACACTGAAGCTTTCTTT	CASSLGQKNTEAFF
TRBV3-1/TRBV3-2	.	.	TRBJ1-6	TGTGCCAGCAGCCAAGTTGTAGCAAATTCACCCCTCCACTTT	CASSQVVANSPLHF
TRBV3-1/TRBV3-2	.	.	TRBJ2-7	TGTGCCAGCAGCCAAGACAGGTTATACGAGCAGTACTTC	CASSQDRLYEQYF
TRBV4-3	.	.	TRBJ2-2	TGCGCCAGCAGCCAAGATTGGGGCCAGCCCCACGGGGAGCTGTTTTTT	CASSQDWGQPHGELFF
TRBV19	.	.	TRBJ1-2	TGTGCCAGTAGTGGGCCCAGGGCCGTGAACTTC	CASSGPRAVNF
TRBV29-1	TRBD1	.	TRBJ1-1	TGCAGCGTCCAAAATCCAATACAGGGGGGGACTGAAGCTTTCTTT	CSVQNPIQGGTEAFF
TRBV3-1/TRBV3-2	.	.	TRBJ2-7	TGTGCCAGCAGCCAAGAGGTTGCGGGGATGCAGTACTTC	CASSQEVAGMQYF
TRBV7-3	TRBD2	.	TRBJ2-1	TGTGCCAGCAGCAGACTAGCGGGAGGTGGGGGTGAGCAGTTCTTC	CASSRLAGGGGEQFF